The rows below give T cell receptor beta chains drawn from one sample of a study of molecular identifiers for immune sequencing clone quantification. One entry per CDR3 protein, called by TCRdb with MiXCR from the PCR reads. Found here are around 94,000 distinct CDR3 sequences, around 37% of them singletons; the top ten hold about 9.1%. The specimen sequenced was naive CD8+ T cells from blood, with Jurkat cell RNA spiked in. The receptors stem from a human donor in good health. Some libraries in this study had Jurkat cell RNA spiked in. Both conserved end residues are part of each CDR3. Rows give clone size only sometimes, using once, few, many, or a class for an expanded clone.

clone size | J gene | V gene | CDR3 protein
few | TRBJ2-2 | TRBV29-1 | CSVVGDGQVGELFF
- | TRBJ2-3 | TRBV3-2 | CASSQITILAGVLTDTQYF
many | TRBJ2-7 | TRBV7-2 | CASSLSIGGYEQYF
- | TRBJ2-7 | TRBV19 | CASSPGVGHSYEQYF
many | TRBJ2-2 | TRBV29-1 | CSVGQNGELFF
few | TRBJ1-4 | TRBV20-1 | CSASDGTVELFF
many | TRBJ1-3 | TRBV5-1 | CASSLARSNGNTIYF
- | TRBJ2-2 | TRBV9 | CASSTDRITGELFF
many | TRBJ2-7 | TRBV6-1 | CASSPGVDYEQYF
many | TRBJ1-6 | TRBV7-2 | CASSLALYNSPLHF
many | TRBJ2-1 | TRBV7-2 | CASSLMEALGLAPYNEQFF
- | TRBJ2-2 | TRBV20-1 | CSATAANTGELFF
- | TRBJ2-2 | TRBV4-2 | CASSGGAGVAGELFF
- | TRBJ1-6 | TRBV27 | CASSPVVDRGGAAPLHF
- | TRBJ2-5 | TRBV5-6 | CASSLAGTLETQYF
- | TRBJ2-5 | TRBV6-5 | CATEDPDGPQHF
few | TRBJ2-5 | TRBV7-6 | CASSLARTSTETQYF
- | TRBJ2-7 | TRBV20-1 | CSASDGPYEQYF
- | TRBJ2-7 | TRBV7-2 | CASSSPALTYEQYF
- | TRBJ2-3 | TRBV19 | CASSWRRGTDTQYF
few | TRBJ2-7 | TRBV4-1 | CASSQEPPWRGTYEQYF
- | TRBJ1-2 | TRBV18 | CASSPPTAPYGYTF
many | TRBJ2-3 | TRBV2 | CASSDFGQGVKDTQYF
- | TRBJ1-5 | TRBV19 | CASSIPDAGSNQPQHF
- | TRBJ2-5 | TRBV25-1 | CASSRQGFGETQYF
- | TRBJ2-6 | TRBV20-1 | CSTQNWANVLAF
- | TRBJ2-2 | TRBV28 | CASSFFGTENTGELFF
few | TRBJ2-5 | TRBV7-6 | CASSSTSGRALETQYF
many | TRBJ2-2 | TRBV13 | CASSRAGELFF
- | TRBJ1-1 | TRBV2 | CASIWTSGKGAFF
few | TRBJ1-2 | TRBV20-1 | CSARGLINYGYTF
- | TRBJ2-3 | TRBV4-1 | CASSHQREGEDTQYF
- | TRBJ2-2 | TRBV2 | CASSAVGSNTGELFF
- | TRBJ2-4 | TRBV4-3 | CDSSQKQGGAKNIQYF
- | TRBJ2-5 | TRBV13 | CASSLGRVQETQYF
- | TRBJ2-2 | TRBV9 | CASSVVPGNTGELFF
- | TRBJ2-3 | TRBV10-2 | CASSEPEIDSTDTQYF
- | TRBJ2-3 | TRBV28 | CASSTRLDSGTDTQYF
few | TRBJ2-7 | TRBV29-1 | CSVSGTGGPYEQYF
- | TRBJ2-7 | TRBV12-3/TRBV12-4 | CASSLFGGTYEQYF
many | TRBJ1-3 | TRBV4-2 | CASSPLSGNTIYF
- | TRBJ1-1 | TRBV6-5 | CASSLAKSNTEAFF
- | TRBJ2-6 | TRBV28 | CASSLVDAASGANVLTF
few | TRBJ1-1 | TRBV6-5 | CASSYLSGNTEAFF
few | TRBJ2-1 | TRBV25-1 | CASSDSGGRGYNEQFF
many | TRBJ2-7 | TRBV29-1 | CSAGIMRGEQYF